This T cell receptor (beta chain) was obtained from a study of CD8 T cells in Susac syndrome. High-throughput TCR beta sequencing covered peripheral CD8+ and CD4+ T cells. The count of this clonotype is one. Random hexamers served to reverse transcribe about 0.5 to 1 ug RNA. Amplification of TCR beta CDR3 was carried out by immunoSEQ multiplex PCR, which covered 54 Vbeta and 13 Jbeta segments. One entry per CDR3 protein results from TCRdb running MiXCR on the immunoSEQ multiplex PCR reads. The table shows 150,000 to 200,000 distinct CDR3 sequences, with approximately 94% occurring only once. From germline, CDR1 is DFQATT and CDR2 SNEGSKA (reference sequence). The CDR3 is 15 amino acids. Trimming stripped 1 base from V and 10 bases from J, with 17 bases between.

This TCR was sampled from a human donor in good health. The genes are TRBV20-1 and TRBJ1-6; D not resolved. Sample: CD4+ T cells from PBMCs. The CDR3 nucleotides are TGCAGTGCTAGAGTGACCGGGGTGGGTTCCTCACCCCTCCACTTT. It encodes CSARVTGVGSSPLHF.